The 18 T cell receptor beta chains below all came from one sample that was sequenced in a study of shared clonotypes between healthy human individuals. Profiling relied on immunoSEQ multiplex PCR, and the TCRdb table lists in-frame clones only, not all of them. The table shows 550,000 to 800,000 clones, with about 74% occurring only once. Sequenced input: memory CD4+ T cells sorted from blood. The subset is: CD45RA-negative fraction. These TCRs come from a woman under 40 in good health.

Regarding this clone: Within the sample, other DNA sequences also encode this same CDR3. This chain uses TRBV5-1 with TRBJ2-1; D perhaps matches TRBD2 (6 bases). Germline V gene lookup returns CDR1 SGHRS and CDR2 YFSETQ. With 0 bases removed from V and 3 bases from J, the gap between germline ends came to 10 bases. CDR3 length: 15 amino acids. The CDR3 coding sequence is TGCGCCAGCAGCTTGGCCTCCGGGAGCTACAATGAGCAGTTCTTC. Amino acid sequence: CASSLASGSYNEQFF.

The V gene is TRBV5-1, the J gene TRBJ2-1; D may be TRBD1 (6 bases). V gave up 2 bases and J gave up 7 bases, with 13 bases separating them. The CDR3 spans 14 residues. CDR1 SGHRS and CDR2 YFSETQ come from the germline V gene. In DNA form, the CDR3 reads TGCGCCAGCAGCTTACAGGGTATGGGGAATGAGCAGTTCTTC. Translation: CASSLQGMGNEQFF.

This clone has only a few counts. CDR3 coding DNA: TGTGCCAGCAGCGTGGTACCCGGAGGGACCGCGAACACCGGGGAGCTGTTTTTT. It codes for CASSVVPGGTANTGELFF. The chain has TRBV9 and TRBJ2-2; D may be TRBD2 (6 bases). The CDR3 totals 18 residues. The germline V gene encodes CDR1 SGDLS and CDR2 YYNGEE. V was cut by 2 bases and J by 0 bases, with 17 bases left in between.

A word on this clone: At one of its ends the junction is not consistent with the germline gene, which may arise from a read error. The chain couples TRBV5-1 to TRBJ2-1; 7 bases map to TRBD1. CDR3 size: 15 residues. Looked up from germline, CDR1 is SGHRS and CDR2 is YFSETQ. CDR3 in DNA: TGCGCCAGCAGAGCGACGGGACAGTCCTTCAATGAGCAGTTCTTC. Its translation: CASRATGQSFNEQFF.

Details on this clone: Within the sample, other DNA sequences also encode this same CDR3. The rearrangement uses TRBV6-5 and TRBJ2-1, with unresolved D. V lost 2 bases to trimming and J lost 0 bases, with 8 bases between them. CDR3 length: 15 amino acids. Per the germline V gene, CDR1 is MNHEY and CDR2 is SVGAGI. The CDR3 is CASSYGQSSYNEQFF. CDR3 nucleotide sequence: TGTGCCAGCAGTTACGGTCAAAGCTCCTACAATGAGCAGTTCTTC.

This rearrangement joins TRBV5-1 to TRBJ2-5; 7 nucleotides match TRBD1. The CDR3 runs 15 residues. Germline CDR1 and CDR2: SGHRS and YFSETQ. V gave up 0 bases and J gave up 1 base; unmatched junction bases: 3. CDR3 in amino acids: CASSLVRGFQETQYF. DNA of the CDR3: TGCGCCAGCAGCTTGGTCAGGGGGTTCCAAGAGACCCAGTACTTC.

As regards this clone: Other DNA sequences in the sample encode the same CDR3. V is TRBV18 and J is TRBJ2-1, with 10 nucleotides matching TRBD2. The CDR3 extends over 15 amino acids. V lost 4 bases to trimming and J lost 2 bases; unmatched junction nucleotides: 2. Germline V gene sequence: CDR1 KGHSH, CDR2 LQKENI. The CDR3 coding sequence is TGTGCCAGCTCACGGACTAGCGGAGCCTACAATGAGCAGTTCTTC. Amino acid sequence: CASSRTSGAYNEQFF.

The CDR3 loop is CSSRTEETQYF. The CDR3 DNA reads TGCAGTTCTCGGACAGAAGAGACCCAGTACTTC. This chain joins TRBV20-1 and TRBJ2-5, with a possible D match to TRBD1 (6 bases). CDR3 length equals 11 residues. The germline gives CDR1 DFQATT, CDR2 SNEGSKA (reference sequence). Trimming left V 8 bases short and J 3 bases short, with 10 bases between.

This rearrangement joins TRBV11-2 to TRBJ2-7, with 7 bases identical to TRBD2. The ends lost 5 bases at V and 5 bases at J; junction bases unmatched: 9. CDR3 length equals 14 residues. Germline lookup yields CDR1 SGHAT and CDR2 FQNNGV. The CDR3 loop reads CASSPRSTSNEQYF. CDR3 sequence (DNA): TGTGCCAGCAGCCCCCGGTCGACTAGCAACGAGCAGTACTTC.

This clone was seen only a few times. Germline and junction disagree at one end, which may indicate a read error. This rearrangement joins TRBV2 to TRBJ2-2; D gene unclear. The CDR3 sequence is 11 residues long. In germline, CDR1 is SNHLY, CDR2 FYNNEI. The chain's CDR3 is CASSEGGELFF. The CDR3 nucleotides are TGTGCCAGCAGCGAAGGAGGGGAGCTGTTTTTT.

The chain links TRBV5-6 to TRBJ1-4; D may be TRBD1 (5 bases). Trimming removed 2 bases at V and 5 bases at J, with 10 bases between. There are 14 residues in the CDR3. Germline-derived CDR1 and CDR2 are SGHDT and YYEEEE. The CDR3 sequence is CASSFGGKNEKLFF. The CDR3 DNA reads TGTGCCAGCAGCTTCGGGGGGAAGAATGAAAAACTGTTTTTT.

This clone was observed a single time. The rearrangement uses TRBV25-1 and TRBJ2-5; perhaps D is TRBD1 or TRBD2 (5 bases each). The J call may be faulty, since TRBJ2-7 better matches the DNA end. Germline values: CDR1 MGHDK, CDR2 SYGVNS. The CDR3 runs 15 residues. In DNA form, the CDR3 reads TGTGCCAGCAGTGTTGACAGCTCCGGGGTCTACGAGCAGTACTTC. Its protein is CASSVDSSGVYEQYF.

The chain employs TRBV28 and TRBJ1-4, with 9 bases lining up with TRBD1. The length of the CDR3 is 13 residues. Germline CDR1 is MDHEN and CDR2 is SYDVKM. V shed 5 bases and J 12 bases; nucleotides not matched to a gene: 7. CDR3 loop: CASSRTGVVELFF. DNA of the CDR3: TGTGCCAGCAGTCGGACAGGGGTTGTTGAACTGTTTTTT.

The V call is TRBV7-3, the J call TRBJ2-3; 13 positions match TRBD2. Looked up from germline, CDR1 is SGHTA and CDR2 is FQGTGA. CDR3 size: 16 residues. The V and J ends lost 4 bases and 2 bases, in that order; junction bases with no gene match: 3. CDR3 amino acids: CASSSGLAGNTDTQYF. CDR3 nucleotides: TGTGCCAGCAGCTCGGGACTAGCGGGAAACACAGATACGCAGTATTTT.

The chain carries TRBV5-1 and TRBJ2-3, with D tentatively TRBD2 (5 bases). This CDR3 spans 15 amino acids. The V end was cut by 0 bases, the J end by 4 bases, with 12 bases between. The germline gives CDR1 SGHRS, CDR2 YFSETQ. CDR3 loop: CASSLASGFADTQYF. The CDR3 DNA sequence: TGCGCCAGCAGCTTGGCCAGCGGTTTTGCAGATACGCAGTATTTT. The full variable domain, rest sourced from reference TRBV5-1 and TRBJ2-3, is KAGVTQTPRYLIKTRGQQVTLSCSPISGHRSVSWYQQTPGQGLQFLFEYFSETQRNKGNFPGRFSGRQFSNSRSEMNVSTLELGDSALYLCASSLASGFADTQYFGPGTRLTVL.

For this clone: A much larger clone sits a single nucleotide away, making a read error possible. Other DNA variants within this sample encode the same CDR3. J is TRBJ2-1 and V is TRBV6-4, with TRBD2 identical over 7 bases. The CDR3 is 14 amino acids. Germline V gene data show CDR1 as MRHNA and CDR2 as SNTAGT. V shed 2 bases and J 6 bases; nucleotides not matched to a gene: 4. This CDR3 is CASSDGTGGNEQFF. CDR3 bases: TGTGCCAGCAGTGACGGGACGGGGGGCAATGAGCAGTTCTTC.

The chain recombines TRBV28 with TRBJ2-1; 7 nucleotides agree with TRBD2. The CDR3 covers 16 residues. CDR1 is MDHEN and CDR2 is SYDVKM in the germline V gene. Trimming cost V 5 bases and J 5 bases; bases outside gene matches: 12. CDR3 coding DNA: TGTGCCAGCAGTCTATTTGCGTCGGGAGGCCACAATGAGCAGTTCTTC. This sequence encodes CASSLFASGGHNEQFF.

V gene TRBV9 combines with J gene TRBJ1-1; no definite D call. The CDR3 is 13 amino acids. V shed 3 bases and J shed 3 bases, with 9 bases lying between them. Germline CDR1 and CDR2: SGDLS and YYNGEE. The CDR3 DNA is TGTGCCAGCAGCGCTATGGATGACACTGAAGCTTTCTTT. Translated: CASSAMDDTEAFF.